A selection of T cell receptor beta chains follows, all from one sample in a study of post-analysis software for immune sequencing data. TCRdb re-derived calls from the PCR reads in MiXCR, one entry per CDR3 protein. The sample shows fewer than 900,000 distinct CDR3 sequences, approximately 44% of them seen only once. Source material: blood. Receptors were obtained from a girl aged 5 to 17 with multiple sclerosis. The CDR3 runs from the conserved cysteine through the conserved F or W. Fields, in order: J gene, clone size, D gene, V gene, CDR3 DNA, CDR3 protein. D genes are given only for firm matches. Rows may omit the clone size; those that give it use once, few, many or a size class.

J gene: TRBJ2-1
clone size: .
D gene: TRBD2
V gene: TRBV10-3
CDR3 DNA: TGTGCCATCAGTTACCCAGGACTAGCGGGAGTGGTTGAGCAGTTCTTC
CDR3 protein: CAISYPGLAGVVEQFF

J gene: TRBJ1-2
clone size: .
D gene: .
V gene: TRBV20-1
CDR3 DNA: TGCAGTGCTAGGGGCAGGACCCCTAACTATGGCTACACCTTC
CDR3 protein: CSARGRTPNYGYTF

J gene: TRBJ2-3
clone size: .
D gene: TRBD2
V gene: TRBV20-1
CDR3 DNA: TGCAGTGCTAAGACTAGCGGGATCACAGATACGCAGTATTTT
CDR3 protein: CSAKTSGITDTQYF

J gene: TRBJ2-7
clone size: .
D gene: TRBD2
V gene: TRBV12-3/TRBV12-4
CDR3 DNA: TGTGCCAGCAGCTCGACTAGCGGGAGGCCATTCTACGAGCAGTACTTC
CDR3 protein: CASSSTSGRPFYEQYF

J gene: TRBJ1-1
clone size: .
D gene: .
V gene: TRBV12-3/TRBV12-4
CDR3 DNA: TGTGCCAGCAGTTTGCCACCGACAGGGAACACTGAAGCTTTCTTT
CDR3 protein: CASSLPPTGNTEAFF

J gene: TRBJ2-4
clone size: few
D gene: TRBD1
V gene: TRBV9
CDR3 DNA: TGTGCCAGCAGCGTAGAAGGGGGGACAGGGGACATTCAGTACTTC
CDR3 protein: CASSVEGGTGDIQYF

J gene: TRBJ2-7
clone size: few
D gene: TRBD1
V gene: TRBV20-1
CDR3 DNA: TGCAGTGCTACCGGGACAGGCCTCTACGAGCAGTACTTC
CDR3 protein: CSATGTGLYEQYF

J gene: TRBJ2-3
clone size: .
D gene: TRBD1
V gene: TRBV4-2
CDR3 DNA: TGTGCCAGCAGCCAAGGGAGACAGGGGGCGACGACAGATACGCAGTATTTT
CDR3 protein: CASSQGRQGATTDTQYF

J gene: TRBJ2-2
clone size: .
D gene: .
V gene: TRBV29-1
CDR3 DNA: TGCAGCGTCCAAGGAGTACGCAACACCGGGGAGCTGTTTTTT
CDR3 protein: CSVQGVRNTGELFF

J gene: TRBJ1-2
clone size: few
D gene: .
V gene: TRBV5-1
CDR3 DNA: TGCGCCAGCAGAAATTCAGAGGGTACCTATGGCTACACCTTC
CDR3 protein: CASRNSEGTYGYTF

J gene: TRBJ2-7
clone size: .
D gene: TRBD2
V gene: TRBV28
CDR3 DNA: TGTGCCAGCAGTTTAGGTCGGGGGAAAAGCGGGAGGCCTCCCTACGAGCAGTACTTC
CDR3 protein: CASSLGRGKSGRPPYEQYF

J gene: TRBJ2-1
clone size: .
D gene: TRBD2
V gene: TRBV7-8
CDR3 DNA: TGTGCCAGCAGCTCAGGGGGACTAGCGAGCAATGAGCAGTTCTTC
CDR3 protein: CASSSGGLASNEQFF

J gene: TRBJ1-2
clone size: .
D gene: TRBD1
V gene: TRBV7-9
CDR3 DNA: TGTGCTAGCAGTTTCACCGGGACAGGGGTCGATGGCTACACCTTC
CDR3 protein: CASSFTGTGVDGYTF

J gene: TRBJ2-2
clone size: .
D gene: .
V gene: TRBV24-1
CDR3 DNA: TGTGCCACCAGTGATCCCCGCGGCGGAGGCGGGGAGCTGTTTTTT
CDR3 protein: CATSDPRGGGGELFF

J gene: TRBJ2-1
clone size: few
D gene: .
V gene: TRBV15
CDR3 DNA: TGTGCCACCAGTGGGGTCCCTACAGGGCCTTACAATGAGCAGTTCTTC
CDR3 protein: CATSGVPTGPYNEQFF

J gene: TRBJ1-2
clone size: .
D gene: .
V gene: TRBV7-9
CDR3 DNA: TGTGCCAGCAGCCCGGAGGTGGGCGGCCGGTATGGCTACACCTTC
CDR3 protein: CASSPEVGGRYGYTF

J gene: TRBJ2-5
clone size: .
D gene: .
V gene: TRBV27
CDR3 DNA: TGCGCCAGCAGTTTATCCCCGGACCACGAGACCCAGTACTTC
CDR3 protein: CASSLSPDHETQYF

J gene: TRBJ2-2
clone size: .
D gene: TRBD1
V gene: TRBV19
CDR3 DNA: TGTGCCAGTAGTTCCTGGACAGGGGACACCGGGGAGCTGTTTTTT
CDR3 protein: CASSSWTGDTGELFF

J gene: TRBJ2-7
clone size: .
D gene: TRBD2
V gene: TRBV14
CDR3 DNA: TGTGCCAGCAGCCAAGTAGCGGGAGCGGGCGAGCAGTACTTC
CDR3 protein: CASSQVAGAGEQYF